Following are 8 T cell receptor beta chains from one sample sequenced in a study of T cells after yellow fever vaccination. Using its own MiXCR run on the 5' RACE reads, TCRdb lists one record per CDR3 protein. The sample includes 500,000 to 650,000 distinct CDR3 sequences, 9% to 15% of them seen just once. Here the sequenced sample was PBMCs, taken on the day of the yellow fever booster vaccination. These receptors came from a man aged 25-40 years who received the YFV17D yellow fever vaccine.

This clonotype has more than one count but fewer than ten. V is TRBV7-6 and J is TRBJ2-7; either TRBD1 or TRBD2 may supply D (5 bases each). The length of the CDR3 is 14 residues. Germline V gene lookup returns CDR1 SGHVS and CDR2 FNYEAQ. V lost 0 bases and J lost 1, with 7 bases in between. The CDR3, as DNA: TGTGCCAGCAGCTTAGCCGAGGGGTCCTACGAGCAGTACTTC. Protein: CASSLAEGSYEQYF.

This clonotype has more than one count but fewer than ten. The V call is TRBV5-4, the J call TRBJ2-4; D might be TRBD1 or TRBD2, each matching 5 bases. The CDR3 sequence is 14 residues long. The germline CDR1 and CDR2 sequences are SGHNT and YYREEE (reference sequence). Trimming removed 5 bases from V and 0 bases from J, with 9 bases in between. The CDR3 region has the DNA TGTGCCAGCAGTATGGGGGAAGCCAAAAACATTCAGTACTTC. Its translation: CASSMGEAKNIQYF.

The CDR3 reads CASLGQGALLVSYNEQFF. For the CDR3, the DNA is TGTGCCAGCCTAGGACAGGGGGCGCTTTTAGTCTCCTACAATGAGCAGTTCTTC. The genes are TRBV25-1 and TRBJ2-1; 11 nucleotides align to TRBD1. V trimming: 8 bases; J trimming: 0 bases; junction bases outside the gene matches: 12. The CDR3 extends over 18 amino acids. From germline, CDR1 is MGHDK and CDR2 SYGVNS.

This clonotype was seen at least ten times. The V gene is TRBV7-2, the J gene TRBJ2-3; 11 bases align to TRBD2. The V gene's germline CDR1 is SGHTA and CDR2 FQGNSA. J lost 4 bases, V lost 1 base, and 7 bases had no gene match. The CDR3 consists of 17 residues. DNA of the CDR3: TGTGCCAGCAGCTTAGTCACTAGCGGGAGAGGCGCAGATACGCAGTATTTT. Translation: CASSLVTSGRGADTQYF.

There are a few counts of this clonotype. The chain employs TRBV7-9 and TRBJ2-7, with 8 positions matching TRBD2. Germline-derived CDR1 and CDR2 are SEHNR and FQNEAQ (reference sequence). This CDR3 has 14 amino acids. V gave up 3 bases and J gave up 2 bases; unmatched junction bases: 3. The CDR3 sequence is CASSFTSGTYEQYF. The CDR3 DNA is TGTGCCAGCAGCTTTACTAGCGGAACCTACGAGCAGTACTTC. The full variable domain, rest sourced from reference TRBV7-9 and TRBJ2-7, is DTGVSQNPRHKITKRGQNVTFRCDPISEHNRLYWYRQTLGQGPEFLTYFQNEAQLEKSRLLSDRFSAERPKGSFSTLEIQRTEQGDSAMYLCASSFTSGTYEQYFGPGTRLTVT.

This clonotype was found a few times. The V call is TRBV4-3, the J call TRBJ2-2; D not certain. Trimming removed 0 bases from V and 6 bases from J, with 11 bases in between. CDR3 length equals 15 residues. Looked up from germline, CDR1 is LGHNA and CDR2 is YSLEER. In DNA form, the CDR3 reads TGCGCCAGCAGCCAAGAATTTGATTATGCCGGGGAGCTGTTTTTT. It codes for CASSQEFDYAGELFF.

The J gene is TRBJ1-1, the V gene TRBV9, with a tentative D call TRBD1 (5 bases). The germline CDR1 and CDR2 sequences are SGDLS and YYNGEE. This CDR3 is 13 amino acids long. V was clipped by 0 bases and J by 6 bases, with 9 bases between them. The CDR3 spells CASSVGGAAEAFF. The DNA of the CDR3 is TGTGCCAGCAGCGTAGGGGGCGCGGCTGAAGCTTTCTTT.

The gene calls are TRBV7-2 and TRBJ2-7, with a tentative D call TRBD2 (6 bases). Trimming took off 5 bases at V and 3 bases at J, with 20 bases between the two ends. From germline, CDR1 is SGHTA and CDR2 FQGNSA. The CDR3 length is 16 residues. DNA of the CDR3: TGTGCCAGCAGCCACCTCGGGAGTGTGGGGGACTACGAGCAGTACTTC. Protein: CASSHLGSVGDYEQYF.